One TCR beta chain is described in this entry. No antigen is known for it. The data are from a study of beta chain features in type 1 diabetes. Regarding the study as a whole: Shorter TCRB CDR3s, moderately but significantly so, were found in Type 1 diabetes patients in all four CD4+ subsets.

Every isolated RNA sample was fully reverse transcribed, so sequencing captured expressed TCRB transcripts. This table comes from immunoSEQ multiplex PCR, and its TCRdb copy is limited to in-frame clones, with some not included. There are 500,000 to 800,000 clones in the sample; over 10% occur only once, and around 0.12% lies in the top ten. The CDR3 is 15 amino acids. V shed 3 bases and J shed 2 bases, with 13 bases lying between them. The germline gives CDR1 MDHEN, CDR2 SYDVKM. This TCR was recovered from a young man with type 1 diabetes. Sequenced sample: naive CD4+ T cells from blood. This chain links TRBV28 with TRBJ2-5; D unresolved. This chain's CDR3 is CASSFTQIAQETQYF. CDR3 nucleotide sequence: TGTGCCAGCAGTTTCACACAGATAGCTCAAGAGACCCAGTACTTC.